This TCR beta chain originates from a study of technical replicates of blood from a few donors. Trimming took 2 bases from V and 2 from J; bases not matched to a gene: 7. Germline V gene sequence: CDR1 MDHEN, CDR2 SYDVKM. This CDR3 region has 16 residues. Sequencing used immunoSEQ multiplex PCR; TCRdb keeps in-frame clones, though not all of them. The sample has 80,000 to 95,000 clones, roughly 96% seen once; the top ten hold 0.31%. The TCR sequence derives from a human donor in good health. The V and J genes are TRBV28 and TRBJ1-2; TRBD1 matches at 8 bases. The sequenced sample was T cells isolated from PBMCs. This CDR3 reads CASSLSAGGKNYGYTF. In DNA, the CDR3 is TGTGCCAGCAGTTTAAGTGCAGGGGGCAAAAACTATGGCTACACCTTC.